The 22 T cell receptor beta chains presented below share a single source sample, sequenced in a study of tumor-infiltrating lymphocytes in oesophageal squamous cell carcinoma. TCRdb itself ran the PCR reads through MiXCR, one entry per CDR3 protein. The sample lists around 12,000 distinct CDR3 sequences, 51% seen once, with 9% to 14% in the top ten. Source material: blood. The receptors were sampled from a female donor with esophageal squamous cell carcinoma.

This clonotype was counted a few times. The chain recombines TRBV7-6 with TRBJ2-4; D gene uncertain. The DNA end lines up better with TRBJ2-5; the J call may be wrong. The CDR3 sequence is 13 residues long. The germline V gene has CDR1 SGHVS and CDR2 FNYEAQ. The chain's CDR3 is CASSSVRQETQYF. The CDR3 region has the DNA TGTGCCAGCAGTTCAGTGCGGCAAGAGACCCAGTACTTC.

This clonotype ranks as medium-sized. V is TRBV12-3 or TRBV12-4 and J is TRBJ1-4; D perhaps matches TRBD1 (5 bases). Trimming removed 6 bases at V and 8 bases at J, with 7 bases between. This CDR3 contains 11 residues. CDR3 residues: CASSRGEKLFF. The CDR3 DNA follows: TGTGCCAGCAGCCGGGGGGAAAAACTGTTTTTT.

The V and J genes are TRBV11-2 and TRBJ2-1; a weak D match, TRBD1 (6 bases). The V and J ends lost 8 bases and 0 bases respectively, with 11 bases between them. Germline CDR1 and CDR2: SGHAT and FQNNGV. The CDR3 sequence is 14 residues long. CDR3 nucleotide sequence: TGTGCCAGCCGGCAGGGGTCCTCCTACAATGAGCAGTTCTTC. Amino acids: CASRQGSSYNEQFF.

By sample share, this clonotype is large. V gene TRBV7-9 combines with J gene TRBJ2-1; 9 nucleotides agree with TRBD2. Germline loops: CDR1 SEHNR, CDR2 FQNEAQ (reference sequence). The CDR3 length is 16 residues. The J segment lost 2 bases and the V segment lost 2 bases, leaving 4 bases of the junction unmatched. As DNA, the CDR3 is TGTGCCAGCAGCTTATCTAGCGGGAAACCCTACAATGAGCAGTTCTTC. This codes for CASSLSSGKPYNEQFF. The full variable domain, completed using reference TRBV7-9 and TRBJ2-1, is DTGVSQNPRHKITKRGQNVTFRCDPISEHNRLYWYRQTLGQGPEFLTYFQNEAQLEKSRLLSDRFSAERPKGSFSTLEIQRTEQGDSAMYLCASSLSSGKPYNEQFFGPGTRLTVL.

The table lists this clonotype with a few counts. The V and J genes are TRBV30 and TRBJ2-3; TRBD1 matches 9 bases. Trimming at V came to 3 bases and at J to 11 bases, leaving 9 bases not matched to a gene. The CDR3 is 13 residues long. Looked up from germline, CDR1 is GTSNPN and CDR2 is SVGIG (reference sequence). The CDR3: CAWRTPGQGMQYF. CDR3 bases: TGTGCCTGGAGGACCCCGGGACAGGGTATGCAGTATTTT.

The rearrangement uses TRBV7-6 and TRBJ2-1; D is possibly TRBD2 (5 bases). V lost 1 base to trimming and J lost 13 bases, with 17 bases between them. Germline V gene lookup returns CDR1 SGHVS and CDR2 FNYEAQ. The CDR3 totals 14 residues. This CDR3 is CASSLDRGSETQFF. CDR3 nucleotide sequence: TGTGCCAGCAGCTTAGATCGGGGATCGGAGACCCAGTTCTTC.

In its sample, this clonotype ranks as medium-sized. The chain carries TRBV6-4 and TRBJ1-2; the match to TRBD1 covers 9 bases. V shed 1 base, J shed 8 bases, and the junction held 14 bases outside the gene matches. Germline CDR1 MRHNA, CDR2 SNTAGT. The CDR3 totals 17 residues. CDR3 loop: CASSDYQGSGTGKGYTF. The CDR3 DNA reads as TGTGCCAGCAGTGACTACCAAGGGTCCGGGACAGGGAAAGGCTACACCTTC.

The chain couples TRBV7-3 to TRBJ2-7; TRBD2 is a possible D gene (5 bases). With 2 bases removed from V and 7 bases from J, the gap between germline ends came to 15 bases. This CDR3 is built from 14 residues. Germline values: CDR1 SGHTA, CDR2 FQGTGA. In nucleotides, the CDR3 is TGTGCCAGCAGCTTAGGGCCAGGAGGCAATGAGCAGTACTTC. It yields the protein CASSLGPGGNEQYF.

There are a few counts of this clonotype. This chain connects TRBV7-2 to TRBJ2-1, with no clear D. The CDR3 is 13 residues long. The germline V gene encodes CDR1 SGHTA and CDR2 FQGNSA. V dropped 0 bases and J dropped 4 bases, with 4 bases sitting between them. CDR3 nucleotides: TGTGCCAGCAGCTTAGCCCAATACAATGAGCAGTTCTTC. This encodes CASSLAQYNEQFF.

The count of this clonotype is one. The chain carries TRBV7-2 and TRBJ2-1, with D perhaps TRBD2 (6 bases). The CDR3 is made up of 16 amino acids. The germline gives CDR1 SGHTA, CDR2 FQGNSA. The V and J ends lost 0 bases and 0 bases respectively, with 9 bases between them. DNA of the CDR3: TGTGCCAGCAGCTTAGCGCTAGCGCCCTCCTACAATGAGCAGTTCTTC. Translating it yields CASSLALAPSYNEQFF.

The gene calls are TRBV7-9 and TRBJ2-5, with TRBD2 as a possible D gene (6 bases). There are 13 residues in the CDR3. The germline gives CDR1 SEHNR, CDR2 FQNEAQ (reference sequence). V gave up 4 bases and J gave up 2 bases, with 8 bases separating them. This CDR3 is CASSSSGQETQYF. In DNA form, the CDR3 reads TGTGCCAGCAGCTCCAGCGGGCAAGAGACCCAGTACTTC.

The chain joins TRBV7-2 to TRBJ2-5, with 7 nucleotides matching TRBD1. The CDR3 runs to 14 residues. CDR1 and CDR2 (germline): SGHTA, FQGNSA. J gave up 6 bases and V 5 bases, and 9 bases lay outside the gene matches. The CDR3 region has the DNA TGTGCCAGCAGCGCAAGACAGGGAGTAAAGACCCAGTACTTC. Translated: CASSARQGVKTQYF.

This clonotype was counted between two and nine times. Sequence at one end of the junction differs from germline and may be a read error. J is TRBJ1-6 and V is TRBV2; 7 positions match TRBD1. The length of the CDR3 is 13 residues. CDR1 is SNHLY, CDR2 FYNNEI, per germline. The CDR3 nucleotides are TGTGCCGGCAGGGGGTCGAGTCGGTCACCCCTCCACTTT. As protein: CAGRGSSRSPLHF.

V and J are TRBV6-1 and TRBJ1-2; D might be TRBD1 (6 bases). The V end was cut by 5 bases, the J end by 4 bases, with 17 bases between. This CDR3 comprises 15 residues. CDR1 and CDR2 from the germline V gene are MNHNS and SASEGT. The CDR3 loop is CASSSAWGQGYGYTF. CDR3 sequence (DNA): TGTGCCAGCAGTTCCGCTTGGGGGCAGGGCTATGGCTACACCTTC.

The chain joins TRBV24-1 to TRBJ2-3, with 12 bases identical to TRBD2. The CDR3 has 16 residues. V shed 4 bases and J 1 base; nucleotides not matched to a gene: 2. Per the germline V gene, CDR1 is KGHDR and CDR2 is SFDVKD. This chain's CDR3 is CATSDRLAGGTDTQYF. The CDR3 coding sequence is TGTGCCACCAGTGACCGACTAGCGGGAGGCACAGATACGCAGTATTTT.

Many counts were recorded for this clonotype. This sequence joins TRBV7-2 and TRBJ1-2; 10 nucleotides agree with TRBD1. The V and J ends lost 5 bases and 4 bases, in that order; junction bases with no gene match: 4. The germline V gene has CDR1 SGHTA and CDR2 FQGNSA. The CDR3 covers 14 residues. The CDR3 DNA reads TGTGCCAGCAGCCTGGGACAGGGGAGCTATGGCTACACCTTC. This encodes CASSLGQGSYGYTF.

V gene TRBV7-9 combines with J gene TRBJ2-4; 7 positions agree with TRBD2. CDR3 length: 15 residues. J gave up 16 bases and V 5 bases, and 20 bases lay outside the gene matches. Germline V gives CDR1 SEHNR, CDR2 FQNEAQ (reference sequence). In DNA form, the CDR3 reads TGTGCCAGCAGCCATGGCCGGGACTACCAACAATCGCGCTACTTC. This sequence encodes CASSHGRDYQQSRYF.

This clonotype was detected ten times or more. CDR3: CASSIGQGGSYEQYF. DNA of the CDR3: TGTGCCAGCAGTATAGGACAGGGGGGCTCCTACGAGCAGTACTTC. This rearrangement joins TRBV2 to TRBJ2-7, with 10 bases matching TRBD1. Germline loops: CDR1 SNHLY, CDR2 FYNNEI. The CDR3 extends over 15 amino acids. V shed 5 bases and J 0 bases; nucleotides not matched to a gene: 4.

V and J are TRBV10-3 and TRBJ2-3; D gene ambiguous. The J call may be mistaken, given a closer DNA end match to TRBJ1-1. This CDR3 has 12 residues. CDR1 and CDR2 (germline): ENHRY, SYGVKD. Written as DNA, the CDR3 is TGTGCCATCAGTGAGGCGAACACTGAAGCTTTCTTT. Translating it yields CAISEANTEAFF.

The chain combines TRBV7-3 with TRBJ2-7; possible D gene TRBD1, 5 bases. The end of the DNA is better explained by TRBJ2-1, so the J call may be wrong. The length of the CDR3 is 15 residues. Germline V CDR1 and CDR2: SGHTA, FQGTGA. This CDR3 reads CASSSTPGTYNEQFF. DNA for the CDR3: TGTGCCAGCAGCTCGACGCCAGGGACCTACAATGAGCAGTTCTTC.

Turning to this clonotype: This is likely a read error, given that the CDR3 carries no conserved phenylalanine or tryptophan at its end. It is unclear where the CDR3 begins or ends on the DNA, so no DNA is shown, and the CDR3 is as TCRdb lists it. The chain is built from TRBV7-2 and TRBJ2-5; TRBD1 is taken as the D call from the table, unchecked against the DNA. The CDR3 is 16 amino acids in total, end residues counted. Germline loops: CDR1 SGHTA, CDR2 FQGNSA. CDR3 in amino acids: CASSFAPLGHGYTFGS.

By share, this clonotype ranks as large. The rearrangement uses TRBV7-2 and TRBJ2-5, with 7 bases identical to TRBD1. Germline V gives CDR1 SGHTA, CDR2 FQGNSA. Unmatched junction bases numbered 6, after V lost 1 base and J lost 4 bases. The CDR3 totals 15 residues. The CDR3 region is CASSLGARGSETQYF. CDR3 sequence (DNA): TGTGCCAGCAGCTTAGGTGCCAGGGGGTCAGAGACCCAGTACTTC. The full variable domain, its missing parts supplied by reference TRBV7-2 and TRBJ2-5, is GAGVSQSPSNKVTEKGKDVELRCDPISGHTALYWYRQSLGQGLEFLIYFQGNSAPDKSGLPSDRFSAERTGGSVSTLTIQRTQQEDSAVYLCASSLGARGSETQYFGPGTRLLVL.